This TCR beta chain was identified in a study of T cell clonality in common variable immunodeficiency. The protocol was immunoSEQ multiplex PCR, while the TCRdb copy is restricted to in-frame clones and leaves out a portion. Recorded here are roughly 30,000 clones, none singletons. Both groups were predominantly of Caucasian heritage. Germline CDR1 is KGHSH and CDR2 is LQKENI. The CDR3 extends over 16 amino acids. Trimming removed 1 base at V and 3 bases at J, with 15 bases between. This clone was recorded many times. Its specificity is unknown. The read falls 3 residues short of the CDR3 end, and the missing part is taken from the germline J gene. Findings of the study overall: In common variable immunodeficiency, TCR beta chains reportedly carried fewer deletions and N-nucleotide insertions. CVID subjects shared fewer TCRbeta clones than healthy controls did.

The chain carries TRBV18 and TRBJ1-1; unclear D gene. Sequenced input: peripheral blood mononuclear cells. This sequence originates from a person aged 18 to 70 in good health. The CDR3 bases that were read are TGTGCCAGCTCACCACGAATCTCGGACTTGCACACTGAA. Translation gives CASSPRISDLHTE. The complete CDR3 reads CASSPRISDLHTEAFF.